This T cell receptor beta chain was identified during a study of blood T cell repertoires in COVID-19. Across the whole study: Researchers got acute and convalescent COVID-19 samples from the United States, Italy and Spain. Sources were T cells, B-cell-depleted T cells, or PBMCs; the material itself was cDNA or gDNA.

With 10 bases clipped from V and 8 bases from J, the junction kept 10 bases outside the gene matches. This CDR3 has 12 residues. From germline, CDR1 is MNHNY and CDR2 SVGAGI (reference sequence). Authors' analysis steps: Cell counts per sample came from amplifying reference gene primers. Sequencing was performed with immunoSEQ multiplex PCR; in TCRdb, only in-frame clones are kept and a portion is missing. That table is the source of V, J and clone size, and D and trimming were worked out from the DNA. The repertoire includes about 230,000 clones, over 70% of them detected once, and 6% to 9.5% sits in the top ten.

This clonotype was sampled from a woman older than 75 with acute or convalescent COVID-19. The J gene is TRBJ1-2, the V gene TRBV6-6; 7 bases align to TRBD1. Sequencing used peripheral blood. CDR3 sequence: CATTRQGLGYTF. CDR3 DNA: TGTGCCACCACTCGACAGGGCTTAGGCTACACCTTC.